Listed below are T cell receptor beta chains from one sample, sequenced in a study of Ad26.COV2.S vaccination and SARS-CoV-2 variants. TCRdb's table, derived via immunoSEQ multiplex PCR, lists solely in-frame clones and lacks some. The sample records about 410,000 clones, about nine tenths being singletons. This specimen consisted of peripheral blood, obtained in a trial of Ad26.COV2.S vaccine versus placebo. The receptors derive from a person between 18 and 65 years old who received the Ad26.COV2.S COVID-19 vaccine or a placebo. The CDR3 runs from the conserved cysteine through the conserved F or W. D genes are given only for firm matches. Where a row states a size, it is once, few, many or the class of an expanded clone; other rows omit it.

d_call	cdr3_length	j_call	v_call	clone_size	cdr3_aa	cdr3_nt
NA	13	TRBJ2-1	TRBV6-1	once	CASSEGIGHEQFF	TGTGCCAGCAGTGAGGGTATTGGGCATGAGCAGTTCTTC
TRBD2	15	TRBJ2-5	TRBV4-3	once	CASSQDGGGQETQYF	TGCGCCAGCAGCCAAGACGGGGGGGGCCAAGAGACCCAGTACTTC
TRBD1	14	TRBJ2-2	TRBV5-6	NA	CASRVEGAIGELFF	TGTGCCAGCAGGGTTGAGGGGGCTATCGGGGAGCTGTTTTTT
TRBD1	16	TRBJ1-6	TRBV9	NA	CASSNTGVYYNSPLHF	TGTGCCAGCAGCAATACAGGGGTCTACTATAATTCACCCCTCCACTTT
NA	15	TRBJ1-2	TRBV4-3	NA	CASSQVTSLTYGYTF	TGCGCCAGCAGCCAAGTTACGAGCCTCACCTATGGCTACACCTTC
NA	13	TRBJ1-5	TRBV30	NA	CAWSVGRNQPQHF	TGTGCCTGGAGTGTCGGGCGCAATCAGCCCCAGCATTTT
TRBD2	15	TRBJ2-3	TRBV6-6	NA	CASSRTSGSSDTQYF	TGTGCCAGCAGCCGGACTAGCGGGAGCTCAGATACGCAGTATTTT
TRBD1	16	TRBJ1-2	TRBV5-1	NA	CASSPGGTEPNYGYTF	TGCGCCAGCAGCCCAGGGGGCACAGAGCCAAACTATGGCTACACCTTC
NA	13	TRBJ1-1	TRBV6-6	NA	CASSFIEGTEAFF	TGTGCCAGCAGTTTCATCGAGGGCACTGAAGCTTTCTTT
NA	13	TRBJ1-2	TRBV5-1	NA	CASSLDNPYGYTF	TGCGCCAGCAGCCTTGACAACCCATATGGCTACACCTTC
TRBD1	14	TRBJ2-7	TRBV6-2/TRBV6-3	once	CASSYRTGSYEQYF	TGTGCCAGCAGTTACAGGACAGGATCCTACGAGCAGTACTTC
NA	14	TRBJ1-2	TRBV28	NA	CASSPRRLYYGYTF	TGTGCCAGCAGCCCCAGGAGACTGTACTATGGCTACACCTTC
TRBD1	14	TRBJ1-5	TRBV28	once	CASSLRQGDQPQHF	TGTGCCAGCAGTTTACGGCAGGGGGATCAGCCCCAGCATTTT
NA	14	TRBJ2-3	TRBV9	NA	CASSHQYSTDTQYF	TGTGCCAGCAGTCACCAATATAGCACAGATACGCAGTATTTT
TRBD1	13	TRBJ2-1	TRBV30	NA	CAWSRTGGNEQFF	TGTGCCTGGAGCAGGACAGGGGGCAATGAGCAGTTCTTC
TRBD1	15	TRBJ2-1	TRBV7-2	NA	CASSLGRTGFDEQFF	TGTGCCAGCAGCTTAGGTCGGACAGGGTTTGATGAGCAGTTCTTC
NA	13	TRBJ1-2	TRBV27	NA	CANPGPINYGYTF	TGTGCCAATCCAGGACCCATTAACTATGGCTACACCTTC
NA	12	TRBJ2-7	TRBV29-1	NA	CSVEGEKYEQYF	TGCAGCGTTGAAGGGGAAAAGTACGAGCAGTACTTC
TRBD2	12	TRBJ2-1	TRBV29-1	NA	CSGGTTYNEQFF	TGCAGCGGAGGGACTACCTACAATGAGCAGTTCTTC
NA	15	TRBJ2-5	TRBV25-1	NA	CASSDRARPHETQYF	TGTGCCAGCAGTGATAGGGCCAGGCCACACGAGACCCAGTACTTC
NA	14	TRBJ2-7	TRBV4-1	NA	CASSQGAGRYEQYF	TGCGCCAGCAGCCAAGGGGCCGGCAGATACGAGCAGTACTTC
NA	12	TRBJ2-7	TRBV12-3/TRBV12-4	NA	CASSLGLYEQYF	TGTGCCAGCAGCCTAGGACTGTACGAGCAGTACTTC
NA	12	TRBJ1-2	TRBV28	NA	CASSLRQQGYTF	TGTGCCAGCAGTTTAAGACAGCAGGGCTACACCTTC
TRBD2	17	TRBJ2-5	TRBV6-4	NA	CASSDGRCGGGQETQYF	TGTGCCAGCAGTGACGGGCGGTGCGGGGGGGGTCAAGAGACCCAGTACTTC
TRBD1	16	TRBJ1-6	TRBV14	few	CASSPALGGLRSPLHF	TGTGCCAGCAGCCCAGCCCTAGGGGGCTTAAGGTCACCCCTCCACTTT
NA	16	TRBJ1-6	TRBV4-3	few	CASSQTPGRFNSPLHF	TGCGCCAGCAGCCAAACCCCTGGCAGGTTCAATTCACCCCTCCACTTT
NA	13	TRBJ1-1	TRBV5-4	once	CASSFRGNTEAFF	TGTGCCAGCAGCTTCAGGGGGAACACTGAAGCTTTCTTT
NA	13	TRBJ2-3	TRBV15	NA	CATSRDGADTQYF	TGTGCCACCAGCAGAGATGGGGCAGATACGCAGTATTTT
NA	17	TRBJ1-3	TRBV4-1	NA	CASSQGLGGRRGNTIYF	TGCGCCAGCAGCCAAGGATTAGGCGGGAGGCGGGGAAACACCATATATTTT
NA	13	TRBJ1-1	TRBV6-5	NA	CASSYRDHTEAFF	TGTGCCAGCAGTTACAGGGATCACACTGAAGCTTTCTTT
TRBD1	13	TRBJ1-5	TRBV12-3/TRBV12-4	few	CASSVQGSQPQHF	TGTGCCAGCAGCGTACAGGGGAGTCAGCCCCAGCATTTT
NA	14	TRBJ2-3	TRBV3-1/TRBV3-2	few	CASSQQITTDTQYF	TGTGCCAGCAGCCAGCAGATTACCACAGATACGCAGTATTTT
NA	17	TRBJ2-1	TRBV4-3	NA	CASSQDRGGRPYNEQFF	TGCGCCAGCAGCCAAGATAGGGGCGGCAGGCCTTACAATGAGCAGTTCTTC
NA	17	TRBJ1-6	TRBV9	NA	CASSGTASEFYNSPLHF	TGTGCCAGCAGCGGAACGGCCTCAGAGTTCTATAATTCACCCCTCCACTTT
NA	14	TRBJ1-5	TRBV9	NA	CASSVQGGNQPQHF	TGTGCCAGCAGCGTTCAGGGCGGCAATCAGCCCCAGCATTTT
TRBD1	14	TRBJ1-2	TRBV5-4	NA	CATQLSGQVYGYTF	TGTGCCACCCAGCTTTCGGGACAGGTTTATGGCTACACCTTC
TRBD1	19	TRBJ2-1	TRBV24-1	NA	CATSDFDRGLRSSYNEQFF	TGTGCCACCAGTGATTTCGACAGGGGCCTCAGGAGCTCCTACAATGAGCAGTTCTTC
TRBD1	14	TRBJ1-1	TRBV6-2/TRBV6-3	few	CASSPGQLNTEAFF	TGTGCCAGCAGTCCGGGACAGCTGAACACTGAAGCTTTCTTT
NA	16	TRBJ1-3	TRBV28	NA	CASSLRRSGAGNTIYF	TGTGCCAGCAGCTTGCGGAGGAGCGGCGCTGGAAACACCATATATTTT
NA	14	TRBJ1-1	TRBV28	NA	CASRVGPMNTEAFF	TGTGCCAGCAGAGTGGGTCCGATGAACACTGAAGCTTTCTTT
NA	14	TRBJ2-3	TRBV7-2	NA	CASSLALSTDTQYF	TGTGCCAGCAGCTTAGCCCTTAGCACAGATACGCAGTATTTT
TRBD2	16	TRBJ2-3	TRBV9	once	CASSVALADGTDTQYF	TGTGCCAGCAGCGTAGCTCTAGCGGATGGCACAGATACGCAGTATTTT
TRBD1	12	TRBJ1-4	TRBV3-1/TRBV3-2	NA	CASSQAGTGLFF	TGTGCCAGCAGCCAGGCCGGGACAGGACTGTTTTTT
NA	15	TRBJ2-7	TRBV27	once	CASSTRGGDAGEQYF	TGTGCCAGCAGTACGAGGGGGGGGGACGCTGGGGAGCAGTACTTC
NA	16	TRBJ1-1	TRBV19	NA	CASKSFLGGPITEAFF	TGTGCCAGTAAAAGTTTCCTCGGGGGGCCGATCACTGAAGCTTTCTTT
TRBD1	14	TRBJ2-7	TRBV6-2/TRBV6-3	NA	CASSYRQGAEEQYF	TGTGCCAGCAGTTACCGACAGGGGGCGGAAGAGCAGTACTTC